This T cell receptor (beta chain) was documented in a study of post-analysis software for immune sequencing data. Overall study results and limits: In patients, about five TRBV segments were more frequent than in controls, with TRBV5-6, TRBV5-1 and TRBV20-1 among them.

Germline V lookup: CDR1 SGHRS, CDR2 YFSETQ. The CDR3 is 16 amino acids. Trimming took off 0 bases at V and 0 bases at J, with 11 bases between the two ends. With respect to this clonotype: Its antigen remains unknown.

Unique molecular identifiers were built into the TCR beta cDNA libraries. The authors obtained some 500,000 cDNA molecules from around 0.96 to 9.9 million T cells. MiXCR, applied by TCRdb to the PCR reads, yields one record per CDR3 protein. This table holds roughly 870,000 distinct CDR3 sequences, under 70% found once. Material: blood. This receptor was taken from a girl between 10 and 17 years old with multiple sclerosis. This chain connects TRBV5-1 to TRBJ2-3; no clear D. The CDR3 nucleotides read TGCGCCAGCAGCTTGGGACCCGGACCAAGCACAGATACGCAGTATTTT. Encoded protein: CASSLGPGPSTDTQYF.